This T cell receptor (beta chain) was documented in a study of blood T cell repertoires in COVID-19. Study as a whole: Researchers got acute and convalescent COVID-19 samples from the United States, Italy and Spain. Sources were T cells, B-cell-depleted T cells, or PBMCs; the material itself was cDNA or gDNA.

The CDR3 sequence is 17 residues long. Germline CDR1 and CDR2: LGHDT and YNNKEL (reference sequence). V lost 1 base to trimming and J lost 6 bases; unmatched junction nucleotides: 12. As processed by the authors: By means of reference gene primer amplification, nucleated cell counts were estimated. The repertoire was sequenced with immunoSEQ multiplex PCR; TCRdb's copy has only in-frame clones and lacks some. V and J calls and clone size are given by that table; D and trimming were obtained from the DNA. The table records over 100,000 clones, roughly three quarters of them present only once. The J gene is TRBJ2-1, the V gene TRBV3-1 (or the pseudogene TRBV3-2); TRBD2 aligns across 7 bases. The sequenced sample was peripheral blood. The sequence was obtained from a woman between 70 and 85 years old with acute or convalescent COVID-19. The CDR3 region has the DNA TGTGCCAGCAGCCAAGTTAGGCTCGGGTCGGGGGGCAATGAGCAGTTCTTC. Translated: CASSQVRLGSGGNEQFF.